These 18 T cell receptor beta chains share one sample of origin, sequenced in a study of T cell responses to AZD1222 COVID-19 vaccine. Here immunoSEQ multiplex PCR was the method, and the copy in TCRdb shows in-frame clones only, minus some. Among 90,000 to 110,000 clones, about 90% were seen once, and the ten largest hold roughly 7%. The specimen was peripheral blood, collected on day 0 of AZD1222 vaccination. The origin of the receptors is an adult in good health.

V usage is TRBV5-1 and J usage is TRBJ1-2; TRBD1 is a possible D gene (6 bases). This CDR3 has 16 residues. Germline CDR1 is SGHRS and CDR2 is YFSETQ. The germline V and J ends were trimmed by 3 bases and 2 bases, with 17 bases remaining between them. CDR3: CASSSPVAQGNYGYTF. The CDR3 bases are TGCGCCAGCAGCTCCCCCGTGGCCCAGGGGAACTATGGCTACACCTTC. The whole variable domain, remainder taken from reference TRBV5-1 and TRBJ1-2, is KAGVTQTPRYLIKTRGQQVTLSCSPISGHRSVSWYQQTPGQGLQFLFEYFSETQRNKGNFPGRFSGRQFSNSRSEMNVSTLELGDSALYLCASSSPVAQGNYGYTFGSGTRLTVV.

V gene TRBV19 combines with J gene TRBJ2-3; 7 positions agree with TRBD2. J lost 1 base, V lost 6 bases, and 13 bases had no gene match. The CDR3 is made up of 17 amino acids. Germline V gene data show CDR1 as LNHDA and CDR2 as SQIVND (reference sequence). The CDR3 DNA reads as TGTGCCAGTAGCTTTAAACGGGGGAGCGGGGGCACAGATACGCAGTATTTT. It encodes CASSFKRGSGGTDTQYF.

The chain recombines TRBV27 with TRBJ2-5; D unclear. CDR3 length equals 14 residues. The ends were cut back, 3 bases at V and 7 bases at J, with 15 bases in the middle. Per the germline V gene, CDR1 is MNHEY and CDR2 is SMNVEV (reference sequence). CDR3 sequence reads: CASSFTSPPGTQYF. The CDR3 DNA sequence: TGTGCCAGCAGTTTTACCAGCCCCCCGGGGACCCAGTACTTC.

The chain combines TRBV19 with TRBJ2-7; D possibly matches TRBD1 or TRBD2 (5 bases each). This CDR3 contains 13 residues. Trimming stripped 6 bases from V and 7 bases from J, with 16 bases between. The germline gives CDR1 LNHDA, CDR2 SQIVND (reference sequence). CDR3 sequence reads: CASSSKAGGEQYF. The CDR3 DNA is TGTGCCAGTAGCTCGAAGGCTGGGGGTGAGCAGTACTTC. Drawing the rest from reference TRBV19 and TRBJ2-7, the complete variable domain is DGGITQSPKYLFRKEGQNVTLSCEQNLNHDAMYWYRQDPGQGLRLIYYSQIVNDFQKGDIAEGYSVSREKKESFPLTVTSAQKNPTAFYLCASSSKAGGEQYFGPGTRLTVT.

The rearrangement links TRBV6-4 to TRBJ1-2; a weak D match, TRBD1 (6 bases). This CDR3 is built from 14 residues. In germline, CDR1 is MRHNA, CDR2 SNTAGT. V was clipped by 7 bases and J by 4 bases, with 16 bases between them. The CDR3, as DNA: TGTGCCAGCATCACAGGGTGGCCCCTCTATGGCTACACCTTC. Amino acid sequence: CASITGWPLYGYTF.

The chain carries TRBV5-5 and TRBJ2-7; the match to TRBD1 covers 8 bases. The CDR3 has 14 residues. The V gene end was trimmed by 3 bases and the J gene end by 4 bases; junction bases not matched to a gene: 6. Germline loops: CDR1 SGHKS, CDR2 YYEKEE (reference sequence). The chain's CDR3 is CASSSGQGWYEQYF. In nucleotides, the CDR3 is TGTGCCAGCAGCTCCGGACAGGGCTGGTACGAGCAGTACTTC. The full variable domain, with the rest looked up from reference TRBV5-5 and TRBJ2-7, is DAGVTQSPTHLIKTRGQQVTLRCSPISGHKSVSWYQQVLGQGPQFIFQYYEKEERGRGNFPDRFSARQFPNYSSELNVNALLLGDSALYLCASSSGQGWYEQYFGPGTRLTVT.

The rearrangement uses TRBV7-6 and TRBJ2-6; D unclear. CDR1 is SGHVS, CDR2 FNYEAQ, per germline. This CDR3 comprises 16 residues. V was shortened by 1 base and J by 0 bases, with 7 bases between the two germline ends. CDR3 DNA sequence: TGTGCCAGCAGCTTAGACCGACGCTCTGGGGCCAACGTCCTGACTTTC. It specifies CASSLDRRSGANVLTF. Together with reference TRBV7-6 and TRBJ2-6, the CDR3 gives the full variable domain: GAGVSQSPRYKVTKRGQDVALRCDPISGHVSLYWYRQALGQGPEFLTYFNYEAQQDKSGLPNDRFSAERPEGSISTLTIQRTEQRDSAMYRCASSLDRRSGANVLTFGAGSRLTVL.

This chain joins TRBV6-2 or TRBV6-3 and TRBJ2-3; D unresolved. The germline CDR1 and CDR2 sequences are MNHEY and SVGEGT. The CDR3 length is 17 residues. Trimming pared 2 bases from V and 4 bases from J, leaving 19 bases between. CDR3 amino acids: CASSYMRSAHGADTQYF. The CDR3 nucleotides read TGTGCCAGCAGTTACATGCGGTCCGCCCATGGGGCAGATACGCAGTATTTT.

The V gene is TRBV7-9, the J gene TRBJ1-2; D might be TRBD1 (5 bases). V gave up 1 base and J gave up 5 bases, with 8 bases separating them. The germline V gene encodes CDR1 SEHNR and CDR2 FQNEAQ (reference sequence). The CDR3 is made up of 13 amino acids. In DNA, the CDR3 is TGTGCCAGCAGCTTAGAGACAGAATATGGCTACACCTTC. Amino acid sequence: CASSLETEYGYTF. The full variable domain, its missing parts supplied by reference TRBV7-9 and TRBJ1-2, is DTGVSQNPRHKITKRGQNVTFRCDPISEHNRLYWYRQTLGQGPEFLTYFQNEAQLEKSRLLSDRFSAERPKGSFSTLEIQRTEQGDSAMYLCASSLETEYGYTFGSGTRLTVV.

This clone has a single count. V and J are TRBV11-2 and TRBJ2-3; 8 nucleotides line up with TRBD1. With 4 bases clipped from V and 2 bases from J, the junction kept 8 bases outside the gene matches. The CDR3 sequence is 16 residues long. Germline V gene lookup returns CDR1 SGHAT and CDR2 FQNNGV. CDR3 residues: CASSSRDRRNTDTQYF. CDR3 bases: TGTGCCAGCAGCTCAAGGGACAGGCGGAACACAGATACGCAGTATTTT.

The V call is TRBV6-5, the J call TRBJ2-3, with 7 positions matching TRBD1. CDR1 and CDR2 from the germline V gene are MNHEY and SVGAGI. Trimming took 6 bases from V and 0 from J; bases not matched to a gene: 6. CDR3 size: 15 residues. The CDR3 DNA sequence: TGTGCCAGCAGCCTACAGGGGTTTAGCACAGATACGCAGTATTTT. This encodes CASSLQGFSTDTQYF.

The chain combines TRBV5-1 with TRBJ2-2; 7 bases are a match to TRBD1. The CDR3 covers 15 residues. Germline values: CDR1 SGHRS, CDR2 YFSETQ. V lost 3 bases, J lost 5 bases, and 7 bases stayed unmatched. The DNA of the CDR3 is TGCGCCAGCAGCTATAACGACAGGGCAACCGGGGAGCTGTTTTTT. Residues: CASSYNDRATGELFF.

The genes are TRBV6-6 and TRBJ2-1; TRBD1 agrees at 7 bases. The CDR3 is 14 amino acids. Germline V gives CDR1 MNHNY, CDR2 SVGAGI (reference sequence). J lost 8 bases, V lost 0 bases, and 4 bases had no gene match. CDR3 nucleotides: TGTGCCAGCAGTTACTCTTTACAGGGGCATGAGCAGTTCTTC. It encodes CASSYSLQGHEQFF.

The genes are TRBV7-9 and TRBJ1-5; D gene uncertain. In germline, CDR1 is SEHNR, CDR2 FQNEAQ (reference sequence). The CDR3 sequence is 13 residues long. The germline V and J ends were trimmed by 5 bases and 2 bases, with 7 bases remaining between them. CDR3 bases: TGTGCCAGCAGCCCGGACGGCAATCAGCCCCAGCATTTT. It encodes CASSPDGNQPQHF.

This rearrangement joins TRBV5-1 to TRBJ2-1; unclear D gene. Germline CDR1 and CDR2: SGHRS and YFSETQ. With 4 bases removed from V and 4 bases from J, the gap between germline ends came to 9 bases. This CDR3 contains 13 residues. Written as DNA, the CDR3 is TGCGCCAGCAGCCTAGAACTATACAATGAGCAGTTCTTC. Amino acid sequence: CASSLELYNEQFF.

The V call is TRBV5-4, the J call TRBJ2-1; 11 bases are shared with TRBD2. Losses at the gene ends were 4 bases for V and 6 bases for J; bases not matched to a gene: 9. The CDR3 is made up of 16 amino acids. Germline V gene data show CDR1 as SGHNT and CDR2 as YYREEE (reference sequence). Here the CDR3 DNA reads TGTGCCAGCAGCCCCGGGACTAGCGGCCCTGGCAATGAGCAGTTCTTC. It yields the protein CASSPGTSGPGNEQFF.

The rearrangement joins TRBV29-1 to TRBJ2-5, with 12 bases fitting TRBD2. V gave up 4 bases and J gave up 2 bases; unmatched junction bases: 14. CDR1 is SQVTM, CDR2 ANQGSEA, per germline. This CDR3 comprises 18 residues. CDR3 sequence: CSVALLFPSGRAQETQYF. CDR3 in DNA: TGCAGCGTTGCCCTTTTGTTTCCTAGCGGGAGGGCACAAGAGACCCAGTACTTC.

The rearrangement links TRBV11-2 to TRBJ2-1, with 11 bases lining up with TRBD2. CDR1 is SGHAT, CDR2 FQNNGV, per germline. J gave up 7 bases and V 2 bases, and 4 bases lay outside the gene matches. CDR3 length equals 15 residues. DNA of the CDR3: TGTGCCAGCAGCTTAAGTAGCGGGAGGGGAAATGAGCAGTTCTTC. Residues: CASSLSSGRGNEQFF.